This is a list of T cell receptor beta chains from one sample in a study of blood T cell repertoires in COVID-19. TCRdb keeps only in-frame clones here, not all; method: immunoSEQ multiplex PCR. This sample has 100,000 to 150,000 clones, with roughly 85% found just once. The specimen sequenced was peripheral blood. These receptor sequences come from a human donor in a cohort sampled during active COVID-19. Both conserved end residues are part of each CDR3. The D gene is left open where the match is weak. A clone size is listed for some rows: how often the clone was seen (once, few, many), or a class if it is expanded.

>14|TRBJ2-7|TRBD2|.|TRBV28
CASRPGGPRDEQYF
TGTGCCAGCAGGCCGGGGGGGCCGAGGGACGAGCAGTACTTC
>12|TRBJ1-2|.|.|TRBV30
CAWSRQIYGYTF
TGTGCCTGGAGTCGACAGATCTATGGCTACACCTTC
>15|TRBJ2-3|.|once|TRBV11-2
CASSAVLGGTDTQYF
TGTGCCAGCAGCGCCGTCCTAGGGGGCACAGATACGCAGTATTTT
>15|TRBJ1-2|.|.|TRBV9
CASSLDGQINYGYTF
TGTGCCAGCAGCCTCGATGGACAGATTAACTATGGCTACACCTTC
>13|TRBJ2-2|.|.|TRBV18
CASSPRATGELFF
TGTGCCAGCTCACCTCGCGCCACCGGGGAGCTGTTTTTT
>14|TRBJ2-5|.|.|TRBV11-2
CASAEGLPGETQYF
TGTGCCAGTGCGGAGGGACTCCCGGGGGAGACCCAGTACTTC
>15|TRBJ1-5|.|.|TRBV4-1
CASSQAGTSNQPQHF
TGCGCCAGCAGCCAAGCCGGGACAAGCAATCAGCCCCAGCATTTT
>16|TRBJ2-1|.|.|TRBV6-6
CASSRGGLVGGSEQFF
TGTGCCAGCAGTCGTGGGGGGTTGGTCGGGGGAAGCGAGCAGTTCTTC
>13|TRBJ1-1|.|.|TRBV19
CASSLQMNTEAFF
TGTGCCAGTAGTTTACAGATGAACACTGAAGCTTTCTTT
>14|TRBJ1-1|TRBD1|.|TRBV18
CASSPFQGDTEAFF
TGTGCCAGCTCACCATTTCAGGGGGACACTGAAGCTTTCTTT
>15|TRBJ2-5|.|.|TRBV5-6
CASSFFTRDQETQYF
TGTGCCAGCAGCTTCTTTACCCGGGACCAAGAGACCCAGTACTTC
>17|TRBJ2-3|TRBD2|.|TRBV4-1
CASSLDSAGGPTDTQYF
TGCGCCAGCAGCCTGGATTCAGCGGGGGGGCCCACAGATACGCAGTATTTT
>14|TRBJ2-5|.|once|TRBV28
CASGGLRLIETQYF
TGTGCCAGTGGGGGACTCAGATTGATAGAGACCCAGTACTTC
>11|TRBJ2-1|.|few|TRBV29-1
CSVESAGEQFF
TGCAGCGTTGAAAGTGCGGGTGAGCAGTTCTTC
>16|TRBJ2-1|TRBD2|.|TRBV9
CASSVEGGGNVNEQFF
TGTGCCAGCAGCGTAGAGGGCGGGGGTAACGTCAATGAGCAGTTCTTC
>11|TRBJ1-1|.|.|TRBV29-1
CSVGTNTEAFF
TGCAGCGTTGGCACAAACACTGAAGCTTTCTTT
>14|TRBJ2-7|.|.|TRBV30
CAWSGTDILYEQYF
TGTGCCTGGAGTGGGACAGATATTCTCTACGAGCAGTACTTC
>15|TRBJ2-1|.|.|TRBV5-5
CASSLIGAGRNEQFF
TGTGCCAGCAGCTTGATCGGGGCGGGGCGGAATGAGCAGTTCTTC
>16|TRBJ2-2|TRBD1|.|TRBV7-6
CASSLGDRAATGELFF
TGTGCCAGCAGCTTAGGTGACAGGGCGGCCACCGGGGAGCTGTTTTTT
>16|TRBJ1-2|.|once|TRBV4-3
CASRGGRIPSNYGYTF
TGCGCCAGCCGCGGCGGCCGTATTCCCTCTAACTATGGCTACACCTTC
>16|TRBJ2-7|TRBD2|few|TRBV28
CASSPSGLAARYEQYF
TGTGCCAGCAGTCCATCGGGACTAGCCGCTCGCTACGAGCAGTACTTC
>13|TRBJ1-5|.|.|TRBV12-3/TRBV12-4
CASSFRDGQPQHF
TGTGCCAGCAGTTTCCGGGATGGCCAGCCCCAGCATTTT
>18|TRBJ2-3|TRBD1|.|TRBV11-2
CASSSRSGTGKGTDTQYF
TGTGCCAGCAGCTCTAGGTCCGGGACAGGGAAGGGCACAGATACGCAGTATTTT
>13|TRBJ2-3|.|.|TRBV24-1
CATSGGVTDTQYF
TGTGCCACCAGTGGCGGGGTCACAGATACGCAGTATTTT
>15|TRBJ1-4|.|.|TRBV28
CASSLGAATNEKLFF
TGTGCCAGCAGTTTAGGGGCGGCTACTAATGAAAAACTGTTTTTT
>17|TRBJ2-4|TRBD1|once|TRBV6-2/TRBV6-3
CASSYARDRDNGDIQYF
TGTGCCAGCAGTTACGCCCGGGACAGAGACAATGGGGACATTCAGTACTTC
>14|TRBJ1-4|.|.|TRBV5-4
CASSSTVNNEKLFF
TGTGCCAGCAGCTCGACAGTGAATAATGAAAAACTGTTTTTT
>13|TRBJ1-2|.|.|TRBV30
CAWSPRAEYGYTF
TGTGCCTGGAGCCCCCGAGCGGAATATGGCTACACCTTC
>15|TRBJ1-2|.|.|TRBV3-1/TRBV3-2
CASSPERGQLYGYTF
TGTGCCAGCAGCCCCGAGCGGGGCCAGCTCTATGGCTACACCTTC
>19|TRBJ2-3|TRBD2|.|TRBV14
CASSQEHRVLAGPGDTQYF
TGTGCCAGCAGCCAAGAACATAGAGTGCTAGCGGGTCCGGGAGATACGCAGTATTTT
>12|TRBJ1-2|.|.|TRBV27
CASSRSGGGYTF
TGTGCCAGCAGCAGGAGCGGTGGTGGCTACACCTTC
>16|TRBJ1-2|TRBD1|.|TRBV27
CASSLSTGGTNYGYTF
TGTGCCAGCAGTTTATCGACAGGGGGAACTAACTATGGCTACACCTTC
>18|TRBJ2-3|.|.|TRBV5-6
CASSLGSVTPHSTDTQYF
TGTGCCAGCAGCTTGGGATCGGTCACCCCTCACTCCACAGATACGCAGTATTTT
>15|TRBJ2-2|TRBD2|.|TRBV30
CAWDHSGGYTGELFF
TGTGCCTGGGACCATAGCGGGGGGTACACCGGGGAGCTGTTTTTT
>11|TRBJ2-1|.|.|TRBV24-1
CATSDFSEQFF
TGTGCCACCAGTGATTTCAGTGAGCAGTTCTTC